The 6 T cell receptor beta chains below were found in one sample sequenced in a study of vaccination and CD4 T cells after COVID-19 (dated by TCRdb to between 2021 and 2024). Library construction relied on PCR. Reads for this sample came from an Illumina iSeq 100. TCR sequencing of DNA from cultured CD4+ T cells used the Oncomine TCR Beta short-read assay at the Johns Hopkins FTIC core. Using fastp trimming at Q25 and MiXCR clonotype assembly, TCRdb reanalyzed the public sequencing data and kept in-frame beta chains. Identical CDR3 proteins give one entry, which carries the most common genes and DNA. For this sample the table gives about 18,000 distinct CDR3 sequences, of which approximately 60% were detected only once. The ten largest clones capture approximately 8% of the sample. No antigen is known for these receptors. In light of the paper, this sample's treatment or condition label describes: roughly 11-day PBMC culture with coronavirus spike peptide pools or control peptides (ViraFEST assay).

Source material: CD4+ T cells from blood, cultured in vitro. These receptors all come from a human donor who had recovered from COVID-19.

This clonotype was found a few times. The chain uses TRBV12-3 or TRBV12-4 and TRBJ2-5; the match to TRBD2 covers 8 bases. Trimming took 3 bases from V and 0 from J; bases not matched to a gene: 3. The CDR3 consists of 15 residues. CDR3 residues: CASSLLAGNQETQYF. CDR3 in DNA: TGTGCCAGCAGTTTGTTAGCGGGGAACCAAGAGACCCAGTACTTC.

The chain has TRBV16 and TRBJ1-5, with TRBD1 matching over 7 bases. The V gene's germline CDR1 is KGHSY and CDR2 FQNENV. Germline trimming cut 7 bases from V and 3 bases from J; bases unmatched to any gene: 3. The CDR3 consists of 13 residues. In nucleotides, the CDR3 is TGTGCCAGCATAGGGACAGCCAATCAGCCCCAGCATTTT. It is translated as CASIGTANQPQHF.

The V gene is TRBV11-2, the J gene TRBJ2-1; the match to TRBD2 covers 8 bases. The CDR3 has 18 amino acids. J gave up 4 bases and V 5 bases, and 16 bases lay outside the gene matches. Germline loops: CDR1 SGHAT, CDR2 FQNNGV. The chain's CDR3 is CASSTLRSGSRSYNEQFF. The DNA for the CDR3 is TGTGCCAGCAGCACCCTAAGAAGCGGGAGTAGGTCTTACAATGAGCAGTTCTTC.

CDR3 bases: TGTGCCACCAGTGATTTGATTGCAGGATCAGAGACCCAGTACTTC. This gives the protein CATSDLIAGSETQYF. The V call is TRBV24-1, the J call TRBJ2-5; D remains ambiguous. The CDR3 loop spans 15 amino acids. The germline V gene has CDR1 KGHDR and CDR2 SFDVKD. The V and J ends lost 0 bases and 4 bases respectively, with 11 bases between them.

The chain links TRBV28 to TRBJ1-2, with D perhaps TRBD1 (6 bases). Trimming removed 3 bases from V and 7 bases from J, with 9 bases in between. CDR3 length: 12 residues. The germline V gene encodes CDR1 MDHEN and CDR2 SYDVKM. The CDR3 DNA sequence: TGTGCCAGCAGTTTTCTACAGGGTGGCTACACCTTC. As protein: CASSFLQGGYTF.

The gene calls are TRBV19 and TRBJ2-7, with 8 bases that match TRBD1. CDR3 length equals 13 residues. V was pared by 4 bases and J by 6 bases, with 5 bases of the junction left unmatched. Germline lookup yields CDR1 LNHDA and CDR2 SQIVND (reference sequence). As DNA, the CDR3 is TGTGCCAGTAGTACGACAGGGGTGCGCGAGCAGTACTTC. Encoded protein: CASSTTGVREQYF.